This passage covers 9 T cell receptor beta chains from one sample sequenced in a study of spatial heterogeneity in lung cancer. Time point reported: sample taken at primary tumor resection. From the 5' RACE reads, TCRdb called clonotypes with MiXCR, one entry per CDR3 protein. The sample has tens of thousands of distinct CDR3 sequences, approximately 13% seen once. Sequenced here: PBMCs, sampled at surgery. These receptors were taken from a male donor with early-stage non-small cell lung cancer.

The rearrangement links TRBV10-3 to TRBJ2-5; D unclear. The CDR3 loop spans 12 amino acids. Germline CDR1 and CDR2: ENHRY and SYGVKD. The V end lost 3 bases, the J end lost 2 bases, and 4 bases lay between the germline ends. CDR3 DNA sequence: TGTGCCATCAGTGAAGAACAAGAGACCCAGTACTTC. Its translation is CAISEEQETQYF.

Ten or more counts support this clonotype. The V call is TRBV28, the J call TRBJ1-2, with 9 nucleotides matching TRBD1. J gave up 1 base and V 5 bases, and 8 bases lay outside the gene matches. The CDR3 contains 16 residues. Looked up from germline, CDR1 is MDHEN and CDR2 is SYDVKM. The CDR3 here is CASSPADRGSNYGYTF. CDR3 nucleotide sequence: TGTGCCAGCAGTCCGGCCGACAGGGGGAGTAACTATGGCTACACCTTC.

The chain couples TRBV9 to TRBJ1-1; D gene ambiguous. V lost 0 bases to trimming and J lost 5 bases, with 8 bases between them. The CDR3 spans 13 residues. The germline CDR1 and CDR2 sequences are SGDLS and YYNGEE. This chain's CDR3 is CASSVEKGTEAFF. DNA for the CDR3: TGTGCCAGCAGCGTAGAGAAGGGAACTGAAGCTTTCTTT.

This clonotype was seen a handful of times. The chain joins TRBV18 to TRBJ2-3; TRBD2 matches 15 bases. Germline CDR1 is KGHSH and CDR2 is LQKENI. The trim removed 6 bases at V and 3 bases at J, leaving 10 bases unmatched. This CDR3 is 18 amino acids long. Here the CDR3 reads CASSPRTSGGAGTDTQYF. CDR3 sequence (DNA): TGTGCCAGCTCCCCTCGGACTAGCGGGGGGGCCGGGACAGATACGCAGTATTTT.

This sequence joins TRBV7-9 and TRBJ2-7; TRBD2 agrees at 8 bases. V dropped 5 bases and J dropped 0; count of bases not matched to a gene: 9. Germline values: CDR1 SEHNR, CDR2 FQNEAQ (reference sequence). This CDR3 comprises 16 residues. The CDR3 DNA follows: TGTGCCAGCAGCCGTCTACGGGCGGGGGGCTCCTACGAGCAGTACTTC. This sequence encodes CASSRLRAGGSYEQYF.

The sample holds many counts of this clonotype. The rearrangement uses TRBV15 and TRBJ2-3, with D possibly matching TRBD1 (6 bases). The CDR3 covers 16 residues. V lost 2 bases and J lost 6, with 18 bases in between. Looked up from germline, CDR1 is LNHNV and CDR2 is YYDKDF (reference sequence). Here the CDR3 DNA reads TGTGCCACCAGCAGATCCAGGGGTTTTTCAACCGATACGCAGTATTTT. Its translation: CATSRSRGFSTDTQYF.

CDR3 sequence reads: CASRLDRGRNQPQHF. CDR3 bases: TGTGCCAGCAGACTAGACAGGGGAAGGAATCAGCCCCAGCATTTT. This rearrangement joins TRBV6-6 to TRBJ1-5; 8 bases map to TRBD1. Germline V CDR1 and CDR2: MNHNY, SVGAGI (reference sequence). The V segment lost 6 bases and the J segment 4 bases; nucleotides outside the gene matches: 8. The CDR3 covers 15 residues.

This clonotype was observed a few times. The gene calls are TRBV24-1 and TRBJ2-3; 10 positions match TRBD2. The CDR3 length is 17 residues. Germline V gene data show CDR1 as KGHDR and CDR2 as SFDVKD. With 3 bases clipped from V and 2 bases from J, the junction kept 7 bases outside the gene matches. As DNA, the CDR3 is TGTGCCACCAGTGATCCTTTGAGCGGGAGGGTCACAGATACGCAGTATTTT. As protein: CATSDPLSGRVTDTQYF.

This clonotype was observed once. One end of the junction does not line up with germline, which may come from a read error. The V and J genes are TRBV7-7 and TRBJ2-2; D possibly corresponds to TRBD2 (6 bases). The CDR3 totals 14 residues. The V gene's germline CDR1 is SSHAT and CDR2 FNYEAQ (reference sequence). Here the CDR3 reads CASSYSGDTGELFF. Written as DNA, the CDR3 is TGTGCTAGCAGCTATAGCGGAGACACCGGGGAGCTGTTTTTT.